These 4 T cell receptor beta chains originate from one sample sequenced in a study of preoperative IRX-2 immunotherapy in early breast cancer. The assay was immunoSEQ multiplex PCR, and TCRdb's table has in-frame clones only and misses some. The table has roughly 99,000 clones, roughly 90% seen once; the top ten hold roughly 2%. Indicated treatment: preoperative locoregional IRX-2 cytokine immunotherapy. Sequences were derived from tumor tissue, sampled after IRX-2 immunotherapy. The source of these receptors is a human donor with breast cancer.

This rearrangement joins TRBV7-1 to TRBJ2-5; 12 bases match TRBD1. TRBV7-1 is recorded as an ORF, its role being uncertain. J lost 5 bases, V lost 5 bases, and 6 bases had no gene match. This CDR3 spans 15 amino acids. The CDR3: CASSQGTGGLETQYF. The CDR3 DNA is TGTGCCAGCAGCCAAGGGACAGGGGGCTTGGAGACCCAGTACTTC.

This clone was found a few times. The chain couples TRBV18 to TRBJ2-2; D not resolved. The CDR3 is made up of 15 amino acids. Germline V gene lookup returns CDR1 KGHSH and CDR2 LQKENI. V shed 2 bases and J shed 2 bases, with 9 bases lying between them. CDR3 region: CASSPNIPNTGELFF. CDR3 bases: TGTGCCAGCTCACCAAATATACCAAACACCGGGGAGCTGTTTTTT.

The chain carries TRBV29-1 and TRBJ2-7; TRBD1 or TRBD2 may be the D gene (5 bases each). This CDR3 contains 13 residues. The V gene lost 1 base and the J gene lost 2 bases, with 9 bases spanning the gap. CDR1 and CDR2 from the germline V gene are SQVTM and ANQGSEA. The CDR3, as DNA: TGCAGCGTTGAAGGTTGGGGACCCTACGAGCAGTACTTC. It translates to CSVEGWGPYEQYF.

The chain links TRBV11-3 to TRBJ2-5; TRBD2 agrees at 7 bases. The CDR3 consists of 17 residues. V was clipped by 2 bases and J by 4 bases; unmatched bases: 13. Germline CDR1 SGHNT, CDR2 YENEEA. The CDR3 region has the DNA TGTGCCAGCAGCTTATTGACTAGCATGAGATCGGGAGAGACCCAGTACTTC. Its translation is CASSLLTSMRSGETQYF.